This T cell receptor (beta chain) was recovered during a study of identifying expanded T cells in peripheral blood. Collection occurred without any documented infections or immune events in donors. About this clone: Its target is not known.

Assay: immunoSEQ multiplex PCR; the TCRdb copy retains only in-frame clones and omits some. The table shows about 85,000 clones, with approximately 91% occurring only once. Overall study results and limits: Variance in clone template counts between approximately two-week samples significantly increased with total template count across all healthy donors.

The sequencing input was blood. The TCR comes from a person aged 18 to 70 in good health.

The CDR3 protein is CASSLDGRGVPYEQYF. The DNA for the CDR3 is TGTGCCAGCAGCTTAGATGGGCGGGGGGTCCCCTACGAGCAGTACTTC. The gene calls are TRBV13 and TRBJ2-7; 8 bases align to TRBD2. V lost 1 base and J lost 2; bases outside the gene matches: 7. This CDR3 has 16 residues. Germline V gene lookup returns CDR1 PRHDT and CDR2 FYEKMQ (reference sequence).